This is a list of T cell receptor beta chains from one sample in a study of cytotoxic CD8 clonotypes in ibrutinib-treated CLL. Assay used: immunoSEQ multiplex PCR; TCRdb lists only in-frame clones, some missing. The table lists some 200,000 clones, approximately 68% of them singletons. Sample: PBMCs, taken after 24 months of ibrutinib treatment. These receptors were obtained from a human donor with chronic lymphocytic leukemia. The CDR3 runs from the conserved cysteine through the conserved F or W.

V	length	J	CDR3
TRBV18	13	TRBJ1-2	CASSLGTVYGYTF
TRBV6-1	13	TRBJ2-7	CASRRTGSGEQYF
TRBV5-1	14	TRBJ2-5	CASKGQVGQETQYF
TRBV7-6	15	TRBJ2-7	CASSLAPGHTYEQYF
TRBV4-3	13	TRBJ2-5	CASSQIEGETQYF
TRBV19	15	TRBJ1-4	CASSVRRGLDEKLFF
TRBV29-1	14	TRBJ2-1	CSVGGGGPYNEQFF
TRBV7-8	15	TRBJ1-2	CASSPRVGGGHGYTF
TRBV4-2	16	TRBJ2-5	CASSQGSGGFQETQYF
TRBV6-5	15	TRBJ1-3	CASSTDSHSGNTIYF
TRBV7-8	16	TRBJ1-5	CASSLARGRGNQPQHF
TRBV19	14	TRBJ1-4	CASSEGSTNEKLFF
TRBV29-1	14	TRBJ2-2	CSVEPQGNTGELFF
TRBV29-1	16	TRBJ1-2	CSVETPEVLANYGYTF
TRBV2	16	TRBJ2-2	CASSKTRQINTGELFF
TRBV7-9	15	TRBJ1-4	CASSPGTGASEGLFF
TRBV21-1	19	TRBJ1-4	CASSKAGFEGQPTNEKLFF
TRBV11-3	15	TRBJ2-3	CASSPRSGDTDTQYF
TRBV9	16	TRBJ2-1	CASSVVGGSSYNEQFF
TRBV11-3	15	TRBJ2-1	CASSPGSSGRHEQFF
TRBV6-1	12	TRBJ2-1	CASSEVRDREFF
TRBV25-1	12	TRBJ2-5	CASSDIIETQYF
TRBV7-9	12	TRBJ1-2	CASSLGGRGYTF
TRBV27	16	TRBJ2-7	CASSLSRTSAIYEQYF
TRBV5-8	16	TRBJ2-5	CASSEGTRAVGLTQYF
TRBV6-5	13	TRBJ2-3	CASSSYRTDTQYF
TRBV6-5	14	TRBJ1-1	CASKETEENTEAFF
TRBV15	13	TRBJ1-1	CATSMSQNTEAFF
TRBV5-4	13	TRBJ2-3	CASSITGIGTQYF
TRBV4-3	18	TRBJ1-4	CASSQAGRGGSANEKLFF
TRBV15	14	TRBJ1-2	CATSRARTGDGYTF
TRBV4-3	16	TRBJ2-3	CASSQDALAAGDTQYF
TRBV7-2	15	TRBJ1-5	CASSLATGGDQPQHF
TRBV25-1	13	TRBJ2-7	CASRVSGTYEQYF
TRBV19	14	TRBJ2-7	CASSIGRGLNEQYF
TRBV6-5	12	TRBJ1-2	CASSEGLYGYTF
TRBV15	16	TRBJ2-2	CATSRVGTTNTGELFF